One T cell receptor (beta chain) is described in this entry. Its specific antigen is unknown. The input lacks base qualities; no much larger clone sits a single base away. The data derive from a study of blood T cell repertoires in COVID-19 (dated by TCRdb to 2019 to 2021). A note on the overall study: Samples covering the acute and convalescent phases of COVID-19 were provided by collaborators in the United States, Italy and Spain. Where available, HLA class I and class II types were taken from metadata supplied by the sample provider and were not determined by assay-based typing. The material from the prospective study consisted of cDNA or gDNA derived from T cells, B-cell-depleted T cells, or PBMCs. Sample metadata almost always included a de-identified subject ID, COVID-19 status, age in years and sex. The repertoires were released in a freely available public database intended as a resource for research on the immune response to SARS-CoV-2. The samples were drawn from two sources: the first 160 participants of the ongoing ImmuneRACE study, and fewer than 1,500 subjects contributed by 6 global collaborators. Deeply sampled blood TCRbeta repertoires from subjects exposed to, actively infected with, or recovered from COVID-19 were included in the dataset. Study-wide findings and limitations: The amount of clinical and demographic metadata varied by source and participant and was provided uncurated.

TCRbeta CDR3 regions were amplified from genomic DNA using the immunoSEQ Assay, a bias-controlled multiplex PCR. Per the authors' processing: Within the assay, amplification of reference gene primers was used to estimate how many nucleated cells each sample contained. To quantify the absolute abundance of each unique TCRbeta CDR3 rearrangement, sequence reads were collapsed and filtered. For each sample, productive Simpson clonality was calculated as the square root of Simpson's diversity index over productive rearrangements. The table comes from immuneACCESS by way of TCRdb, which keeps in-frame sequences with V and J called. Part of the clones is missing from these tables; in studies checked, under half for an unresolved V gene and the rest for unknown reasons. V and J calls and clone size are given by that table; D and trimming were obtained from the DNA. Within this sample are 120,000 or so clones, with around 82% of them counted one time only. The leading ten clones occupy 17% of the sample.

One collaborating source in Seattle enrolled patients during active infection and followed them longitudinally through the course of disease. Each collaborating institution followed its own protocols to collect whole blood in K2EDTA tubes. For TCRbeta analysis, collaborator samples were shipped as frozen whole blood, as isolated PBMCs, or as DNA extracted from either sample type. Source material: peripheral blood. The source of this sequence is a man aged 30 to 39 with COVID-19, enrolled during active disease.

CDR3 loop: CSVQAGTSGGAFETGELFF. The sequenced DNA: TGCAGCGTCCAAGCGGGGACTAGCGGGGGGGCCTTCGAGACCGGGGAGCTGTTTTTT. Rearrangement joined TRBV29-1 to TRBJ2-2, with 16 central nucleotides matching TRBD2. V and J are trimmed by 6 bases and 5 bases, and the gene matches miss 15 bases of the junction. The CDR3 sequence holds 19 residues, the cysteine and phenylalanine included. The retained sequence is limited to the CDR3, 57 bases, with the frame set at the first base. CDR1 and CDR2, per the germline V gene, are SQVTM and ANQGSEA.